The text below deals with one T cell receptor (beta chain). Its antigen is not known. A deep-level run was used for the assay. Once extracted for a subset, genomic DNA was divided evenly among several immunoSEQ plates. Sequenced by immunoSEQ multiplex PCR; TCRdb stores in-frame clones only, minus some. The data contain some 1,900,000 clones, over 85% of them singletons. The record originates from a study of shared clonotypes between healthy human individuals. Study information: Participating donors consisted of two women and a few men aged 18 to 49.

With 4 bases clipped from V and 8 bases from J, the junction kept 5 bases outside the gene matches. The CDR3 runs 14 residues. The germline CDR1 and CDR2 sequences are MDHEN and SYDVKM. Naive CD8 cells comprised CD45RO-negative, CCR7-positively selected cells, excluding terminally differentiated effector memory CD45RA+ cells. Points from the study as a whole: Rarefaction showed that sequencing of sorted subsets was incomplete (despite large depth).

This chain joins TRBV28 and TRBJ2-2, with 9 bases lining up with TRBD1. The sequence was collected from a young man in good health. Material for sequencing was naive CD8+ T cells sorted from blood. The chain's CDR3 is CASSSGTGIGELFF. Here the CDR3 DNA reads TGTGCCAGCAGTTCCGGGACAGGGATTGGGGAGCTGTTTTTT. The full variable domain, rest sourced from reference TRBV28 and TRBJ2-2, is DVKVTQSSRYLVKRTGEKVFLECVQDMDHENMFWYRQDPGLGLRLIYFSYDVKMKEKGDIPEGYSVSREKKERFSLILESASTNQTSMYLCASSSGTGIGELFFGEGSRLTVL.